The source of this T cell receptor beta chain is a study of blood T cell repertoires in COVID-19. Sequencing used immunoSEQ multiplex PCR; TCRdb keeps in-frame clones, though not all of them. The sample shows 95,000 to 110,000 clones, about 90% of them seen only once. This CDR3 has 17 residues. The V gene end was trimmed by 2 bases and the J gene end by 8 bases; junction bases not matched to a gene: 14. Per germline, CDR1 LGHDT and CDR2 YNNKEL (reference sequence). The source of this sequence is a middle-aged man in a cohort sampled during active COVID-19. This chain connects TRBV3-1 (or the pseudogene TRBV3-2) to TRBJ1-4, with TRBD1 matching 7 bases. The sample taken for sequencing was peripheral blood. CDR3 sequence (DNA): TGTGCCAGCAGCCAAAGTGACGTCGGAGGGGGCAGGGAAAAACTGTTTTTT. Protein sequence: CASSQSDVGGGREKLFF.